The text below deals with one T cell receptor (beta chain). Its antigen is undetermined. These data originate in a study of T cell responses to AZD1222 COVID-19 vaccine. CDR1 and CDR2 from the germline V gene are LGHNT and FRNRAP. V was pared by 5 bases and J by 2 bases, with 9 bases between. The CDR3 totals 13 residues. Whole-study results and caveats: A mostly white British donor set with more females was recruited, and clonal diversity was possibly underestimated.

Profiling relied on immunoSEQ multiplex PCR, and the TCRdb table lists in-frame clones only, not all of them. The table includes about 64,000 clones, under 90% detected once. The J gene is TRBJ1-2, the V gene TRBV12-5, with D unresolved. Here the sequenced sample was peripheral blood, taken 28 days after the second AZD1222 dose. The receptor was derived from an adult who received the AZD1222 COVID-19 vaccine. CDR3 sequence: CASGRGSNYGYTF. As DNA, the CDR3 is TGTGCTAGTGGTCGCGGGTCAAACTATGGCTACACCTTC.